This T cell receptor beta chain was retrieved from a study of OX40 agonist ivuxolimab in advanced cancers. Whole-study context: The drug used for patients, ivuxolimab, was an agonistic anti-OX40 (CD134) antibody. The study's findings and limits: Low normalized clonal expansion also occurred in some nonresponding patients. The antigen specificity of the peripheral T cells (those that were expanded) was not determined.

At baseline, cycle 4 day 1, and cycle 7 day 1, blood was sampled. A note on this clone: The antigen remains unidentified.

V shed 3 bases and J shed 4 bases, with 16 bases lying between them. Per germline, CDR1 MNHEY and CDR2 SMNVEV (reference sequence). CDR3 length: 15 residues. Sequencing used immunoSEQ multiplex PCR; TCRdb keeps in-frame clones, though not all of them. The sample lists some 86,000 clones; 94% were seen once. This specimen consisted of CD4+ or CD8+ T cells sorted from blood, obtained in a trial of the OX40 agonist ivuxolimab. The receptor comes from an adult with an advanced solid tumor such as melanoma, head and neck, liver or kidney cancer. The V gene is TRBV27, the J gene TRBJ2-7; D possibly uses TRBD1 or TRBD2 (7 bases each). Here the CDR3 reads CASSLRQGGWYEQYF. The CDR3 DNA follows: TGTGCCAGCAGTTTGCGACAGGGAGGGTGGTACGAGCAGTACTTC.